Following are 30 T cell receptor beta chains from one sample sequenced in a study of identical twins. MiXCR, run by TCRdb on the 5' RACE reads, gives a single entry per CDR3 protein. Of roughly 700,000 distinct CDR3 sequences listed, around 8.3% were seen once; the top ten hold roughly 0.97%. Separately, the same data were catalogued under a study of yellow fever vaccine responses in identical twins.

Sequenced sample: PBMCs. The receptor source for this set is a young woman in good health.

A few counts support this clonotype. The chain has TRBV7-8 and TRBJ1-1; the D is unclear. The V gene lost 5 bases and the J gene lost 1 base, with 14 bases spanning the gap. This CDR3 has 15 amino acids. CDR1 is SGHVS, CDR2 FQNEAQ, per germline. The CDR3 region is CASSRRPTENTEAFF. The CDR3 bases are TGTGCCAGCAGCCGCCGTCCTACAGAGAACACTGAAGCTTTCTTT.

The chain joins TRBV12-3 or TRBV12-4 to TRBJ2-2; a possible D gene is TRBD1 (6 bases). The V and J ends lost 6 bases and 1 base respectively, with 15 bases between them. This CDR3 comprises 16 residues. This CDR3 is CASSGPGQVNTGELFF. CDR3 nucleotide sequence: TGTGCCAGCAGCGGACCGGGACAAGTGAACACCGGGGAGCTGTTTTTT.

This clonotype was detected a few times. The CDR3 loop is CASSSLNRGRETQYF. The DNA for the CDR3 is TGTGCCAGCAGTTCACTGAACAGGGGGCGAGAGACCCAGTACTTC. The chain couples TRBV6-5 to TRBJ2-5, with 9 bases matching TRBD1. Per the germline V gene, CDR1 is MNHEY and CDR2 is SVGAGI. Trimming at V came to 4 bases and at J to 4 bases, leaving 7 bases not matched to a gene. The CDR3 is 15 residues long.

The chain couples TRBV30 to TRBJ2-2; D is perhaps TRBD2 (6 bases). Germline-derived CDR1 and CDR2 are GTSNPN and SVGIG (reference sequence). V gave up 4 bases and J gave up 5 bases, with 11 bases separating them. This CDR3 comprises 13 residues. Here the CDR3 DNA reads TGTGCCTGGAAGGCAGGGAGGACCGGGGAGCTGTTTTTT. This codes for CAWKAGRTGELFF.

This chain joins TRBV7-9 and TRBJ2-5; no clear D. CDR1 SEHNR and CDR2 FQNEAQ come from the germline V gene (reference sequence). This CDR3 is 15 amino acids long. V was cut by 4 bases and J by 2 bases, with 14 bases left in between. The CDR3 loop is CASSSLRASQETQYF. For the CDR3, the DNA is TGTGCCAGCAGCTCGTTACGGGCCTCACAAGAGACCCAGTACTTC.

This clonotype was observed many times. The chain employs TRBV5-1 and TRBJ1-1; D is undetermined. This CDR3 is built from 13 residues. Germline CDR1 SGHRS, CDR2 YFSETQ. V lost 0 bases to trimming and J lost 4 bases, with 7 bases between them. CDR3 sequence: CASSLETSTEAFF. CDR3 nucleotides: TGCGCCAGCAGCTTGGAAACCAGCACTGAAGCTTTCTTT.

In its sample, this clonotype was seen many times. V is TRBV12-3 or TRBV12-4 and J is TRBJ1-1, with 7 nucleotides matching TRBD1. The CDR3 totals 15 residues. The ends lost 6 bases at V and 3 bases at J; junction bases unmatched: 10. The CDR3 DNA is TGTGCCAGCAGGCGAACGGACAGGTTATACACTGAAGCTTTCTTT. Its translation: CASRRTDRLYTEAFF.

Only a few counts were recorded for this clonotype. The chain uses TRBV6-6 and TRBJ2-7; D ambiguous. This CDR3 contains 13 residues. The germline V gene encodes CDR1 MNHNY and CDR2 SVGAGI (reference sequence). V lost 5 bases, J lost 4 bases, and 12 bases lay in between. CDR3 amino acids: CASSTQPGYEQYF. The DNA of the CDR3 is TGTGCCAGCAGTACCCAGCCCGGTTACGAGCAGTACTTC.

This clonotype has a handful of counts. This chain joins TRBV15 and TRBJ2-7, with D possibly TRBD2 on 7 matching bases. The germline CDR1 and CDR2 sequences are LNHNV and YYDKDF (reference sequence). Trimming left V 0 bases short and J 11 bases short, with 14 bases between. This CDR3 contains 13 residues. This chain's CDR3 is CATSRDRRGGEYF. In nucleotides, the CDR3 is TGTGCCACCAGCAGAGATAGGAGGGGGGGGGAGTACTTC. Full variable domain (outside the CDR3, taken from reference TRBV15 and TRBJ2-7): DAMVIQNPRYQVTQFGKPVTLSCSQTLNHNVMYWYQQKSSQAPKLLFHYYDKDFNNEADTPDNFQSRRPNTSFCFLDIRSPGLGDTAMYLCATSRDRRGGEYFGPGTRLTVT.

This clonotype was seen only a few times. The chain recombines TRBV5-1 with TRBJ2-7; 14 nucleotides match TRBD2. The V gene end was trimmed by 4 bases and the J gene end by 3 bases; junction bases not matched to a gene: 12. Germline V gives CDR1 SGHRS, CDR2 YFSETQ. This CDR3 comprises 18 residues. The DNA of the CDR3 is TGCGCCAGCAGCCCGCACGGGACTAGCGGGGGTCGAAACTACGAGCAGTACTTC. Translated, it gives CASSPHGTSGGRNYEQYF.

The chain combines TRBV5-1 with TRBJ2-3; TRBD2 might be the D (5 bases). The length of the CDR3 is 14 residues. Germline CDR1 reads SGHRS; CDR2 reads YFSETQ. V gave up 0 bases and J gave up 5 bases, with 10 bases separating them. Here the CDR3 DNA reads TGCGCCAGCAGCTTGGTTGGAGAGGGAGATACGCAGTATTTT. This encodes CASSLVGEGDTQYF. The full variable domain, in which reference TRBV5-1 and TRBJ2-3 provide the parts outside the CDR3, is KAGVTQTPRYLIKTRGQQVTLSCSPISGHRSVSWYQQTPGQGLQFLFEYFSETQRNKGNFPGRFSGRQFSNSRSEMNVSTLELGDSALYLCASSLVGEGDTQYFGPGTRLTVL.

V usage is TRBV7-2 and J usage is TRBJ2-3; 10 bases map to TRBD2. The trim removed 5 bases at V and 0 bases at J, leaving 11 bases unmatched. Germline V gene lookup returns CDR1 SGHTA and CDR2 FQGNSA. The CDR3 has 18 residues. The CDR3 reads CASSDTSGTPLSTDTQYF. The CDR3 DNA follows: TGTGCCAGCAGCGATACTAGCGGGACCCCTCTTAGCACAGATACGCAGTATTTT.

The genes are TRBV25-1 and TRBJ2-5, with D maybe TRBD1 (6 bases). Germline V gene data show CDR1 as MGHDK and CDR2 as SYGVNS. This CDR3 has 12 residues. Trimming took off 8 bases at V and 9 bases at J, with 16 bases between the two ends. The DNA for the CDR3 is TGTGCCAGCGGCTCACAGGGCCCGGCCCAGTACTTC. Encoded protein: CASGSQGPAQYF.

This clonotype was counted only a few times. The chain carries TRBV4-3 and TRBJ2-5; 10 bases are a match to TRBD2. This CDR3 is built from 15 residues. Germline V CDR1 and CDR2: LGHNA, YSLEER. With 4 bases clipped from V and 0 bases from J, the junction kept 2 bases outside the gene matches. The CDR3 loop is CASSPTSGYQETQYF. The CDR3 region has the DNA TGCGCCAGCAGCCCGACTAGCGGGTACCAAGAGACCCAGTACTTC.

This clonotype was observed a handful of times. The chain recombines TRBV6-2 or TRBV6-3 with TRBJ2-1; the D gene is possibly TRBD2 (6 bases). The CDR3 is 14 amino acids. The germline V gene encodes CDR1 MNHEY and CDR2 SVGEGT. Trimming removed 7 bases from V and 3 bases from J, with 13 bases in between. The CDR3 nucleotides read TGTGCCAGCAAACTAGCATCCCTCTACAATGAGCAGTTCTTC. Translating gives CASKLASLYNEQFF.

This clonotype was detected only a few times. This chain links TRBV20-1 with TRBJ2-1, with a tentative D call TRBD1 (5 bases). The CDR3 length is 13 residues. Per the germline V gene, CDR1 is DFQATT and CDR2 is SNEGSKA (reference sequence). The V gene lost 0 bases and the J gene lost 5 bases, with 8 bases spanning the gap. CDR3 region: CSAREGLDNEQFF. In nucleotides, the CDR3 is TGCAGTGCTAGAGAGGGGCTAGACAATGAGCAGTTCTTC.

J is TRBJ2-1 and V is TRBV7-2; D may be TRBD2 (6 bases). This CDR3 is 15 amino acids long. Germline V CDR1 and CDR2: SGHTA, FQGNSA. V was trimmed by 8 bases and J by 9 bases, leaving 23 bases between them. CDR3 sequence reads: CASQPLGLSGGEQFF. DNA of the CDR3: TGTGCCAGCCAGCCTCTAGGACTAAGTGGAGGTGAGCAGTTCTTC.

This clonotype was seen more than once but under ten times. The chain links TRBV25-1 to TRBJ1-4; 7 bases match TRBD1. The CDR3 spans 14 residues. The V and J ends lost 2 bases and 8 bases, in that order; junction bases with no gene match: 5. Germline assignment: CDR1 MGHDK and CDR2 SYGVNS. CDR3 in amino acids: CASSEEFRGEKLFF. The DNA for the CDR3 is TGTGCCAGCAGTGAAGAATTCAGGGGGGAAAAACTGTTTTTT.

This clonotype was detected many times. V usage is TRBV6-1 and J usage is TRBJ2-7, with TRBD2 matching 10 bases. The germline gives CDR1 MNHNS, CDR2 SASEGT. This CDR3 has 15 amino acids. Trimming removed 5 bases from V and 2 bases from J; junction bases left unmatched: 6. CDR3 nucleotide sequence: TGTGCCAGCAGTAGAGGGACTAGCGTTACCTACGAGCAGTACTTC. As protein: CASSRGTSVTYEQYF.

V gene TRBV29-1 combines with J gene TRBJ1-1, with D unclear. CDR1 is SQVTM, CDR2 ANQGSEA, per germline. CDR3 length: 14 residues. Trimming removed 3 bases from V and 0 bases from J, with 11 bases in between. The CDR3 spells CSVDRYPMNTEAFF. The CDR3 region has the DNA TGCAGCGTTGACCGGTACCCCATGAACACTGAAGCTTTCTTT.

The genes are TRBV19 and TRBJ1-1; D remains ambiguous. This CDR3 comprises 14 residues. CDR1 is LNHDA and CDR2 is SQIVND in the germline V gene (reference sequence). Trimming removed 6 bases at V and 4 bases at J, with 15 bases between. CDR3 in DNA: TGTGCCAGTAGGCTCGGGATCGGCGGCACTGAAGCTTTCTTT. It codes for CASRLGIGGTEAFF.

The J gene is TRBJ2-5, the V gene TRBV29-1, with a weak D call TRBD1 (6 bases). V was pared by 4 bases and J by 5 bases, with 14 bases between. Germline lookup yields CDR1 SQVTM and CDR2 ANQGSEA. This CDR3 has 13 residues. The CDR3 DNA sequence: TGCAGCGTTGTAGGGCTAACAGGGGAGACCCAGTACTTC. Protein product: CSVVGLTGETQYF.

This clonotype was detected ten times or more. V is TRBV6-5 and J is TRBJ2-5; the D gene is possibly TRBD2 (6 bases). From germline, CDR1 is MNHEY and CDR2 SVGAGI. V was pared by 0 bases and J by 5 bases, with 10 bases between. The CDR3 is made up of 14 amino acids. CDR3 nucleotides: TGTGCCAGCAGTTACTCGACTAGAGCGGAGACCCAGTACTTC. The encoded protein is CASSYSTRAETQYF.

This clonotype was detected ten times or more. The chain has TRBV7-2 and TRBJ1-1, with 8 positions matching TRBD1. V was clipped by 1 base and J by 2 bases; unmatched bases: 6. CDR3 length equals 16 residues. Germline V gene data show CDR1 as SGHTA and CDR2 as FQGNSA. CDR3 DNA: TGTGCCAGCAGCTTAGATTACAGGGGGTCTAACACTGAAGCTTTCTTT. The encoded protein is CASSLDYRGSNTEAFF.

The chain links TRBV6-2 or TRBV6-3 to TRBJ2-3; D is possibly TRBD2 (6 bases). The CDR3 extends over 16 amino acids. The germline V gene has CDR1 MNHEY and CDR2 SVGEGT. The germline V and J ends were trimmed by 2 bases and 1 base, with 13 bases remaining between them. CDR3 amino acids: CASSYRSGAGTDTQYF. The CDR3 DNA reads TGTGCCAGCAGTTACCGGTCGGGAGCTGGCACAGATACGCAGTATTTT.

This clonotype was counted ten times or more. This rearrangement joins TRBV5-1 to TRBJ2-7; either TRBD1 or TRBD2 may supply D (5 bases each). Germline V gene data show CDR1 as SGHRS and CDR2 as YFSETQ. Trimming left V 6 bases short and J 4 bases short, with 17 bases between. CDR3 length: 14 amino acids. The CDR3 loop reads CASTQSRERYEQYF. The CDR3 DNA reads TGCGCCAGCACCCAGAGCAGGGAGCGGTACGAGCAGTACTTC.

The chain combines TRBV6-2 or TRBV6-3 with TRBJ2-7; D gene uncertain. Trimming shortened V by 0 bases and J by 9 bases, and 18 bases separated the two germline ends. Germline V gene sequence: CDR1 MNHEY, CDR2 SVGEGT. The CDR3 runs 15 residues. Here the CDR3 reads CASSYSVKAEKGQYF. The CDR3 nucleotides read TGTGCCAGCAGTTACTCGGTGAAGGCAGAAAAAGGGCAGTACTTC.

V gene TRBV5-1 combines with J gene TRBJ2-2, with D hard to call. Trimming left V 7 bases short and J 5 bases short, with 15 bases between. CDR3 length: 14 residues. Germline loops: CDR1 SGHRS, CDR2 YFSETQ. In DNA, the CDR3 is TGCGCCAGCTTGGGTCTCCAAGGGACCGGGGAGCTGTTTTTT. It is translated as CASLGLQGTGELFF.

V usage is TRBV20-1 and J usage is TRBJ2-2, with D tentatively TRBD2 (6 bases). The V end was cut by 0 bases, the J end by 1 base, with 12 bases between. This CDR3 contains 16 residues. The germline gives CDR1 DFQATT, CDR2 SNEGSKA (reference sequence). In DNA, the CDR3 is TGCAGTGCTAGAGATCTCGGAGGGTTGAACACCGGGGAGCTGTTTTTT. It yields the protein CSARDLGGLNTGELFF.

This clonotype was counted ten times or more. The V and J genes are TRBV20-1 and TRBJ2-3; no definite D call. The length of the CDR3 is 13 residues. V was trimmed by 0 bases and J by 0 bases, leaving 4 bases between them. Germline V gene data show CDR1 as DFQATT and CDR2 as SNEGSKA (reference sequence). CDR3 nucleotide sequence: TGCAGTGCTAGAGAAACTAGCACAGATACGCAGTATTTT. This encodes CSARETSTDTQYF.